This T cell receptor (beta chain) was documented in a study of cytomegalovirus exposure and HLA in healthy donors. The study ran its PCR with 60 Vbeta and 13 Jbeta primers. Profiling relied on immunoSEQ multiplex PCR, and the TCRdb table lists in-frame clones only, not all of them. The sample consists of 200,000 to 250,000 clones, approximately 88% of them appearing once. General study results and limits: As a later analysis showed, several of the most significant clusters appeared to be linked to common viral pathogens. There were about 160 TCR beta chains listed as cytomegalovirus-associated. Some V segments, including TRBV6-2 and TRBV6-3, were excluded as indistinguishable.

This clone was detected once. No antigen is known for it. The V end was cut by 3 bases, the J end by 5 bases, with 13 bases between. The CDR3 contains 14 residues. CDR1 is MGHRA, CDR2 YSYEKL, per germline. The chain carries TRBV4-1 and TRBJ2-5; tentatively, D is TRBD1 (6 bases). Sequencing was performed on PBMCs. This receptor was identified in a boy younger than 10 in good health and CMV-seronegative. The CDR3 DNA is TGCGCCAGCAGCCACGTGGGGGCAGGGGAGACCCAGTACTTC. Translated: CASSHVGAGETQYF.